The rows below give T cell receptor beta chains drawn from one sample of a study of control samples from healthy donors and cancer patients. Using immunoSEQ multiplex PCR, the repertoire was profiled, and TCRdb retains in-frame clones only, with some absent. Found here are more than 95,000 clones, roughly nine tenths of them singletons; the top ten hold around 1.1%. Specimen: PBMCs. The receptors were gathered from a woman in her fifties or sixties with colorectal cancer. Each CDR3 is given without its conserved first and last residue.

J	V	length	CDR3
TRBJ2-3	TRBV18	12	ASSPRQNTDTQY
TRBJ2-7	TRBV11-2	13	ASSLGAGPTYEQY
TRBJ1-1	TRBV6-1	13	ASSEPPGGNTEAF
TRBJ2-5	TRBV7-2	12	ATRRAGGAETQY
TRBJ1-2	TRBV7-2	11	ASSLDNNYGYT
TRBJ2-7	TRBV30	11	AWSVTGWSEQY
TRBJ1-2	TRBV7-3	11	ASSLTGGFGYT
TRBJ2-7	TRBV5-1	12	ASRTQGVFDEQY
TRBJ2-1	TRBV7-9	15	ASSPPLTMRTYNEQF
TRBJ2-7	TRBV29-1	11	SVEQGSSYEQY
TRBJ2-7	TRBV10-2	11	ASAGGRDYEQY
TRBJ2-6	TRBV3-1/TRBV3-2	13	ASSQQDSGANVLT
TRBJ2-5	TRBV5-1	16	ASSLEGGGRRVGETQY
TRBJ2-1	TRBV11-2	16	ASSARRQLAGAYNEQF
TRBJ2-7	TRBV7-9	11	ASSPGAFGEQY
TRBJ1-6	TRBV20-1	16	SASTTDRSGQINSPLH
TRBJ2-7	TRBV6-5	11	ASSYNRGYEQY
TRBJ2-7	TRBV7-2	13	ASSLRAGEGYEQY
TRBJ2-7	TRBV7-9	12	ASSVRDRHYEQY
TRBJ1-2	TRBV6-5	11	ASSPAVRYGYT
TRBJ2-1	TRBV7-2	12	ASSSPGHLHEQF
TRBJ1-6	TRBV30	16	AWSKLRTGRPQNSPLH
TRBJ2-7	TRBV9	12	ASSPWDSPYEQY
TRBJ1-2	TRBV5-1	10	ASSSTRYGYT
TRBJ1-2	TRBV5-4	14	ASSSSRDSLNYGYT
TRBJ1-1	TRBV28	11	ASSFPTSTGAF
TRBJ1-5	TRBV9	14	ASAPGQGAFNQPQH
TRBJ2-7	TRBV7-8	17	ASSSTPPKGRGAQHEQY
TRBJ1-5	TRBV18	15	ASSQQLPGQGNQPQH
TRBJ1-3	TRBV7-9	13	ASSPTGLTGNTIY
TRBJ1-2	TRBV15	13	ATSRVTGVERGYT
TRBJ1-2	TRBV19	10	ASSTRGGGYT
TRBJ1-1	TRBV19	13	ASSQSGNGHTEAF
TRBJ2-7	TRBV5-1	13	ASSFLSGGGGEQY
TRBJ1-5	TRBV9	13	ASSPEDSFYQPQH
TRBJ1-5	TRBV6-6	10	ASSLDNQPQH
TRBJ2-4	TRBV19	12	ASSIQGSKNIQY
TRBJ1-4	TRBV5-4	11	ASSRDRAEKLF
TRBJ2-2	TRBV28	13	ASSLSNGYTGELF
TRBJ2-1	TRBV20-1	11	SASLGSYNEQF
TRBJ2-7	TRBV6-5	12	ASSREGATYEQY
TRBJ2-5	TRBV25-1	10	ASGYVVETQY
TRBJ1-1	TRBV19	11	ASTKGGLTEAF
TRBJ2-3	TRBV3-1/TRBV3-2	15	ASSSRRDRTGTDTQY
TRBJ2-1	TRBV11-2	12	ASSLGPAYNEQF
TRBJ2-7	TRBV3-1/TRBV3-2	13	ASSQGGGATYEQY
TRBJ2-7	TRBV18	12	ASSPQAGDYEQY
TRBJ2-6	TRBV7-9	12	ASSPRAGANVLT
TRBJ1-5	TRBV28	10	ASAPAYQPQH
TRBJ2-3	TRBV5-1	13	ASSLARAGADTQY
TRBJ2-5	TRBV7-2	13	ASSLAAGREETQY
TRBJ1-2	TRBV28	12	ASSPPGDGYGYT
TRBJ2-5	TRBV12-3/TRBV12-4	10	ASTTGQETQY
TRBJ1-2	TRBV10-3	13	AIRWDRTSNYGYT
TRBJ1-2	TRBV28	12	ASSPTRFSGGYT